Listed below are T cell receptor beta chains from one sample, sequenced in a study of T cell repertoires in cytomegalovirus infection. TCRdb reprocessed the reads with MiXCR, giving one entry per CDR3 protein. The sample lists a few hundred thousand distinct CDR3 sequences, around a tenth occurring once. The sample was PBMCs. Source of these receptors: a human donor in good health (CMV status not recorded). Some clones in this sample may be carry-over from other donors' samples. The CDR3 runs from the conserved cysteine through the conserved F or W. The D gene is left open where the match is weak. Where a row states a size, it is once, few, many or the class of an expanded clone; other rows omit it.

J gene: TRBJ2-4
D gene: NA
V gene: TRBV7-2
clone size: many
CDR3 protein: CASSLGYGHKTDIQYF
CDR3 DNA: TGTGCCAGCAGCTTAGGCTACGGACATAAAACGGACATTCAGTACTTC

J gene: TRBJ2-7
D gene: NA
V gene: TRBV6-2/TRBV6-3
clone size: NA
CDR3 protein: CASRQILEQYF
CDR3 DNA: TGTGCCAGCAGGCAAATACTCGAGCAGTACTTC

J gene: TRBJ2-1
D gene: NA
V gene: TRBV7-2
clone size: many
CDR3 protein: CASRPYEGPPVF
CDR3 DNA: TGTGCCAGCAGACCCTACGAGGGGCCCCCGGTCTTC

J gene: TRBJ1-3
D gene: NA
V gene: TRBV12-5
clone size: few
CDR3 protein: CASGLQGLMSSSGNTIYF
CDR3 DNA: TGTGCTAGTGGCCTCCAGGGACTCATGTCAAGCTCTGGAAACACCATATATTTT

J gene: TRBJ1-3
D gene: NA
V gene: TRBV4-3
clone size: many
CDR3 protein: CASSQAGQALLSGNTIYF
CDR3 DNA: TGCGCCAGCAGCCAAGCGGGACAAGCGCTTCTCTCTGGAAACACCATATATTTT

J gene: TRBJ2-7
D gene: TRBD2
V gene: TRBV15
clone size: NA
CDR3 protein: CATSRDGGSGDEQYF
CDR3 DNA: TGTGCCACCAGCAGAGATGGGGGTAGCGGGGATGAGCAGTACTTC

J gene: TRBJ1-2
D gene: NA
V gene: TRBV20-1
clone size: NA
CDR3 protein: CSARLHPLEGSYTF
CDR3 DNA: TGCAGTGCTAGACTCCACCCGTTAGAAGGGAGCTACACCTTC

J gene: TRBJ2-3
D gene: NA
V gene: TRBV7-2
clone size: few
CDR3 protein: CASSLLRATDTQYF
CDR3 DNA: TGTGCCAGCAGCTTACTCCGGGCGACAGATACGCAGTATTTT

J gene: TRBJ1-5
D gene: NA
V gene: TRBV6-6
clone size: NA
CDR3 protein: CASSYTKGQPQHF
CDR3 DNA: TGTGCCAGCAGTTACACGAAAGGACAGCCCCAGCATTTT

J gene: TRBJ1-1
D gene: NA
V gene: TRBV7-9
clone size: many
CDR3 protein: CASSRGSAGNLGTEAFF
CDR3 DNA: TGTGCCAGCAGCCGAGGATCGGCAGGGAATTTAGGCACTGAAGCTTTCTTT

J gene: TRBJ2-1
D gene: NA
V gene: TRBV4-2
clone size: NA
CDR3 protein: CASSQVGGAMTNEQFF
CDR3 DNA: TGTGCCAGCAGCCAAGTGGGGGGCGCCATGACCAATGAGCAGTTCTTC

J gene: TRBJ2-3
D gene: TRBD2
V gene: TRBV7-3
clone size: many
CDR3 protein: CASSSSPGLGTDTQYF
CDR3 DNA: TGTGCCAGCAGCTCGTCGCCGGGACTAGGCACAGATACGCAGTATTTT

J gene: TRBJ1-1
D gene: NA
V gene: TRBV5-1
clone size: few
CDR3 protein: CASSFQGANTEAFF
CDR3 DNA: TGCGCCAGCAGCTTCCAAGGGGCGAACACTGAAGCTTTCTTT

J gene: TRBJ2-7
D gene: NA
V gene: TRBV30
clone size: NA
CDR3 protein: CACRTGSYEQYF
CDR3 DNA: TGTGCCTGTCGCACAGGGTCCTACGAGCAGTACTTC

J gene: TRBJ2-2
D gene: TRBD2
V gene: TRBV7-2
clone size: many
CDR3 protein: CASSLVRVAGADTGELFF
CDR3 DNA: TGTGCCAGCAGCTTAGTAAGGGTAGCGGGGGCGGACACCGGGGAGCTGTTTTTT

J gene: TRBJ2-4
D gene: NA
V gene: TRBV6-2/TRBV6-3
clone size: few
CDR3 protein: CASSSPGLTLAKNIQYF
CDR3 DNA: TGTGCCAGCAGTTCCCCGGGACTTACTTTAGCCAAAAACATTCAGTACTTC

J gene: TRBJ2-3
D gene: TRBD2
V gene: TRBV7-2
clone size: many
CDR3 protein: CASSLDTGGFDTQYF
CDR3 DNA: TGTGCCAGCAGCTTGGACACGGGAGGGTTCGATACGCAGTATTTT

J gene: TRBJ2-1
D gene: TRBD2
V gene: TRBV6-2/TRBV6-3
clone size: many
CDR3 protein: CASSYLAGAYNEQFF
CDR3 DNA: TGTGCCAGCAGTTACCTAGCGGGAGCCTACAATGAGCAGTTCTTC

J gene: TRBJ1-6
D gene: NA
V gene: TRBV7-2
clone size: many
CDR3 protein: CASSLQGSSYNSPLHF
CDR3 DNA: TGTGCCAGCAGCCTACAGGGAAGCTCCTATAATTCACCCCTCCACTTT

J gene: TRBJ1-1
D gene: NA
V gene: TRBV7-2
clone size: many
CDR3 protein: CASSLTPQNTEAFF
CDR3 DNA: TGTGCCAGCAGCTTGACCCCGCAGAACACTGAAGCTTTCTTT

J gene: TRBJ1-5
D gene: NA
V gene: TRBV18
clone size: few
CDR3 protein: CASSPPEGNSNQPQHF
CDR3 DNA: TGTGCCAGCTCACCACCGGAAGGGAATAGCAATCAGCCCCAGCATTTT

J gene: TRBJ1-2
D gene: NA
V gene: TRBV29-1
clone size: few
CDR3 protein: CSVNGGGHGYTF
CDR3 DNA: TGCAGCGTTAACGGCGGGGGACATGGCTACACCTTC

J gene: TRBJ1-1
D gene: TRBD1
V gene: TRBV30
clone size: NA
CDR3 protein: CAWSAQGAGDTEAFF
CDR3 DNA: TGTGCCTGGAGTGCCCAGGGGGCGGGGGACACTGAAGCTTTCTTT

J gene: TRBJ2-6
D gene: NA
V gene: TRBV20-1
clone size: NA
CDR3 protein: CSARTESSGANVLTF
CDR3 DNA: TGCAGTGCAAGGACAGAGAGCTCTGGGGCCAACGTCCTGACTTTC

J gene: TRBJ2-1
D gene: NA
V gene: TRBV11-1
clone size: NA
CDR3 protein: CASSLVMATYNEQFF
CDR3 DNA: TGTGCCAGCAGCTTAGTAATGGCTACGTACAATGAGCAGTTCTTC

J gene: TRBJ2-2
D gene: NA
V gene: TRBV5-1
clone size: NA
CDR3 protein: CATRQFGDNTGELFF
CDR3 DNA: TGCGCCACCCGGCAATTCGGGGATAACACCGGGGAGCTGTTTTTT

J gene: TRBJ1-4
D gene: NA
V gene: TRBV6-1
clone size: few
CDR3 protein: CASSEAIGGPYEKLFF
CDR3 DNA: TGTGCCAGCAGTGAAGCGATCGGGGGACCGTATGAAAAACTGTTTTTT

J gene: TRBJ1-6
D gene: NA
V gene: TRBV6-1
clone size: many
CDR3 protein: CASSLDGQYSPLHF
CDR3 DNA: TGTGCCAGCAGTTTGGACGGACAGTATTCACCCCTCCACTTT

J gene: TRBJ2-2
D gene: NA
V gene: TRBV7-8
clone size: many
CDR3 protein: CASSPTGTWNTGELFF
CDR3 DNA: TGTGCCAGCAGCCCAACCGGGACCTGGAACACCGGGGAGCTGTTTTTT

J gene: TRBJ1-4
D gene: TRBD1
V gene: TRBV7-2
clone size: many
CDR3 protein: CASSITGTGVFNEKLFF
CDR3 DNA: TGTGCCAGCAGCATAACCGGGACAGGGGTCTTTAATGAAAAACTGTTTTTT

J gene: TRBJ2-5
D gene: NA
V gene: TRBV7-2
clone size: few
CDR3 protein: CASSLQLPETQYF
CDR3 DNA: TGTGCCAGCAGCTTACAACTGCCCGAGACCCAGTACTTC

J gene: TRBJ1-1
D gene: NA
V gene: TRBV4-3
clone size: NA
CDR3 protein: CASAPGPGGTEAFF
CDR3 DNA: TGCGCCAGCGCCCCCGGGCCGGGAGGCACTGAAGCTTTCTTT

J gene: TRBJ2-1
D gene: NA
V gene: TRBV7-2
clone size: many
CDR3 protein: CASSLVAGTNNEQFF
CDR3 DNA: TGTGCCAGCAGCTTAGTGGCAGGGACAAACAATGAGCAGTTCTTC

J gene: TRBJ2-1
D gene: NA
V gene: TRBV28
clone size: few
CDR3 protein: CASSRGTSYNEQFF
CDR3 DNA: TGTGCCAGCAGCCGCGGGACCAGCTACAATGAGCAGTTCTTC

J gene: TRBJ1-5
D gene: TRBD1
V gene: TRBV6-6
clone size: few
CDR3 protein: CASRQQGVRPLSNQPQHF
CDR3 DNA: TGTGCCAGCAGACAACAGGGGGTTAGGCCCCTCAGCAATCAGCCCCAGCATTTT

J gene: TRBJ2-7
D gene: NA
V gene: TRBV20-1
clone size: NA
CDR3 protein: CSARGAYEQYF
CDR3 DNA: TGCAGTGCTAGAGGGGCCTACGAGCAGTACTTC

J gene: TRBJ2-3
D gene: TRBD2
V gene: TRBV6-5
clone size: few
CDR3 protein: CASSYATGGTQYF
CDR3 DNA: TGTGCCAGCAGTTACGCGACGGGAGGTACGCAGTATTTT

J gene: TRBJ2-7
D gene: TRBD2
V gene: TRBV7-3
clone size: many
CDR3 protein: CASSLTGTSQYEQYF
CDR3 DNA: TGTGCCAGCAGCTTGACCGGGACTAGCCAATACGAGCAGTACTTC

J gene: TRBJ1-1
D gene: NA
V gene: TRBV11-3
clone size: medium-sized
CDR3 protein: CASSGRPNTEAFF
CDR3 DNA: TGTGCCAGCAGCGGACGGCCGAACACTGAAGCTTTCTTT

J gene: TRBJ1-4
D gene: NA
V gene: TRBV9
clone size: few
CDR3 protein: CASGGGSTNEKLFF
CDR3 DNA: TGTGCCAGCGGCGGGGGATCCACTAATGAAAAACTGTTTTTT

J gene: TRBJ2-1
D gene: NA
V gene: TRBV6-2/TRBV6-3
clone size: few
CDR3 protein: CASTLGAGPNEQFF
CDR3 DNA: TGTGCCAGCACCTTAGGGGCGGGCCCCAATGAGCAGTTCTTC

J gene: TRBJ2-7
D gene: NA
V gene: TRBV20-1
clone size: few
CDR3 protein: CSARETPQGRYEQYF
CDR3 DNA: TGCAGTGCTAGGGAGACGCCCCAAGGACGCTACGAGCAGTACTTC

J gene: TRBJ1-5
D gene: NA
V gene: TRBV3-1
clone size: few
CDR3 protein: CASSQDGTTSNQPQHF
CDR3 DNA: TGTGCCAGCAGCCAAGATGGGACTACGAGCAATCAGCCCCAGCATTTT

J gene: TRBJ2-7
D gene: TRBD1
V gene: TRBV20-1
clone size: NA
CDR3 protein: CSVNHRDRAYEQYF
CDR3 DNA: TGCAGTGTTAATCACCGGGACAGGGCCTACGAGCAGTACTTC

J gene: TRBJ2-7
D gene: NA
V gene: TRBV23-1
clone size: few
CDR3 protein: CASSPKGETGVSEQYF
CDR3 DNA: TGCGCCAGCAGTCCTAAAGGGGAGACAGGCGTGTCCGAGCAGTACTTC

J gene: TRBJ1-1
D gene: NA
V gene: TRBV6-1
clone size: NA
CDR3 protein: CATDPVFRGTEAFF
CDR3 DNA: TGTGCCACCGACCCAGTGTTTCGCGGCACTGAAGCTTTCTTT

J gene: TRBJ2-2
D gene: TRBD2
V gene: TRBV20-1
clone size: NA
CDR3 protein: CSARGLIAGQDTGELFF
CDR3 DNA: TGCAGTGCTAGAGGCCTAATAGCGGGTCAAGACACCGGGGAGCTGTTTTTT

J gene: TRBJ2-3
D gene: NA
V gene: TRBV20-1
clone size: few
CDR3 protein: CSAPLDADTQYF
CDR3 DNA: TGCAGTGCCCCTTTGGATGCGGATACGCAGTATTTT

J gene: TRBJ1-4
D gene: NA
V gene: TRBV19
clone size: few
CDR3 protein: CASSTDTRGLTNEKLFF
CDR3 DNA: TGTGCCAGTAGTACCGACACAAGGGGCCTCACTAATGAAAAACTGTTTTTT

J gene: TRBJ2-5
D gene: NA
V gene: TRBV2
clone size: few
CDR3 protein: CASSVKRGGETQYF
CDR3 DNA: TGTGCCAGCAGCGTAAAGAGGGGTGGAGAGACCCAGTACTTC

J gene: TRBJ2-1
D gene: NA
V gene: TRBV7-2
clone size: many
CDR3 protein: CASSRGLGNEQFF
CDR3 DNA: TGTGCCAGCAGCCGCGGGTTAGGCAATGAGCAGTTCTTC

J gene: TRBJ1-2
D gene: NA
V gene: TRBV5-6
clone size: NA
CDR3 protein: CASSKKDSSNYGYTF
CDR3 DNA: TGTGCCAGCAGCAAAAAGGACAGCTCTAACTATGGCTACACCTTC

J gene: TRBJ2-1
D gene: NA
V gene: TRBV6-1
clone size: many
CDR3 protein: CASSRSGYSSYNEQFF
CDR3 DNA: TGTGCCAGCAGTAGGAGCGGGTACAGCTCCTACAATGAGCAGTTCTTC